Listed here are 2 T cell receptor beta chains from one sample, sequenced in a study of blood T cell repertoires in COVID-19. Profiled with immunoSEQ multiplex PCR; TCRdb holds only in-frame clones, not every one. Of roughly 200,000 clones listed, 86% are singletons. The material sequenced was PBMCs or T cells enriched from blood (not recorded which). The receptors were gathered from a man aged 35 to 55 with acute COVID-19.

The chain is built from TRBV2 and TRBJ1-2; D gene unclear. The CDR3 length is 13 residues. Trimming stripped 9 bases from V and 3 bases from J, with 14 bases between. CDR1 and CDR2 from the germline V gene are SNHLY and FYNNEI. The CDR3 region has the DNA TGTGCCAGTCTAGGAGACTTCTACTATGGCTACACCTTC. It translates to CASLGDFYYGYTF. The full variable domain, completed using reference TRBV2 and TRBJ1-2, is EPEVTQTPSHQVTQMGQEVILRCVPISNHLYFYWYRQILGQKVEFLVSFYNNEISEKSEIFDDQFSVERPDGSNFTLKIRSTKLEDSAMYFCASLGDFYYGYTFGSGTRLTVV.

The chain uses TRBV12-3 or TRBV12-4 and TRBJ1-2; 11 bases are shared with TRBD1. This CDR3 region has 13 residues. V trimming: 3 bases; J trimming: 8 bases; junction bases outside the gene matches: 2. CDR3 in amino acids: CASSFGTGGGYTF. DNA for the CDR3: TGTGCCAGCAGTTTCGGGACAGGGGGAGGCTACACCTTC.